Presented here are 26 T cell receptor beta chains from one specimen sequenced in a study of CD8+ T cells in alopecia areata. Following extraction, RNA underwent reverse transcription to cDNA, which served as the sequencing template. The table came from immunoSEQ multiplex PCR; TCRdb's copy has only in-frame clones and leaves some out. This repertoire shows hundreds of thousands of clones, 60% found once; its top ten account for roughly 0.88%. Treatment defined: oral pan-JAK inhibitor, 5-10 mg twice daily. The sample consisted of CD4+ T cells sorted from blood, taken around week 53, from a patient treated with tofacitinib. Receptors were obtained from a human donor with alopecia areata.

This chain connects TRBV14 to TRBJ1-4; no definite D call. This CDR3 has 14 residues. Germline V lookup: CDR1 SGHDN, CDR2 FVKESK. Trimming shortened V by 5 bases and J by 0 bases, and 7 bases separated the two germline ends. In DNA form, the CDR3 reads TGTGCCAGCAGCTTTCAAGCAACTAATGAAAAACTGTTTTTT. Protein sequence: CASSFQATNEKLFF.

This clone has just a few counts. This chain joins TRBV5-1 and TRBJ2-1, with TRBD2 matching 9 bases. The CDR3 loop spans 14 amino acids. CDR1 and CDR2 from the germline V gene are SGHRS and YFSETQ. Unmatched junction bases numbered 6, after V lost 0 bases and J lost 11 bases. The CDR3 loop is CASSLGGSGGQQFF. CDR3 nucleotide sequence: TGCGCCAGCAGCTTGGGAGGTAGCGGGGGTCAGCAGTTCTTC.

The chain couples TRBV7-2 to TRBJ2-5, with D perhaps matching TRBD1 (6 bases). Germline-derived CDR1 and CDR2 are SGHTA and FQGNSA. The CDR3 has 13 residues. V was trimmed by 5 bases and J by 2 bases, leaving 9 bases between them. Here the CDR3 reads CASSRDRQETQYF. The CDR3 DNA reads TGTGCCAGCAGCCGTGACAGGCAAGAGACCCAGTACTTC.

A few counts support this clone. This CDR3 is CASSGQGNYGYTF. CDR3 DNA: TGTGCCAGCAGCGGACAGGGAAACTATGGCTACACCTTC. J is TRBJ1-2 and V is TRBV7-9; 8 nucleotides match TRBD1. This CDR3 has 13 amino acids. J gave up 2 bases and V 5 bases, and 1 base lay outside the gene matches. Germline values: CDR1 SEHNR, CDR2 FQNEAQ (reference sequence).

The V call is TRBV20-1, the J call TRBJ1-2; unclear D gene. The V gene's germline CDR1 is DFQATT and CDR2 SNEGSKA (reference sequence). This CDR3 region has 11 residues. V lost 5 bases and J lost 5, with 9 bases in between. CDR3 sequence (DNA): TGCAGTGCTTTTTACTTATATGGCTACACCTTC. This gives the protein CSAFYLYGYTF.

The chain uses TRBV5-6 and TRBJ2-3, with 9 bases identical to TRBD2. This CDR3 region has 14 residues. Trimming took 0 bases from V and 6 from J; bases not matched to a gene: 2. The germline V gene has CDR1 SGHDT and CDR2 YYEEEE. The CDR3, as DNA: TGTGCCAGCAGCTTGGTAGCGGGGGTCGATACGCAGTATTTT. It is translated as CASSLVAGVDTQYF.

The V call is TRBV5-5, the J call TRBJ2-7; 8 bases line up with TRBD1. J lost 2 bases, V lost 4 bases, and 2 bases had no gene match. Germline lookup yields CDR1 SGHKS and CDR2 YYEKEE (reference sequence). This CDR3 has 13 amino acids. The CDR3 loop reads CASSRTGTYEQYF. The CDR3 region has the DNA TGTGCCAGCAGCCGGACAGGGACCTACGAGCAGTACTTC.

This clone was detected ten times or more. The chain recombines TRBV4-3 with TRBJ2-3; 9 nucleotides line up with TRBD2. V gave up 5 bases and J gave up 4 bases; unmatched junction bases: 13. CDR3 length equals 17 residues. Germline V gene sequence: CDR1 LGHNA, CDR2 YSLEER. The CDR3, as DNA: TGCGCCAGCAGCAAAAGCGGCTCGCGGGGGGGCGCAGATACGCAGTATTTT. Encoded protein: CASSKSGSRGGADTQYF.

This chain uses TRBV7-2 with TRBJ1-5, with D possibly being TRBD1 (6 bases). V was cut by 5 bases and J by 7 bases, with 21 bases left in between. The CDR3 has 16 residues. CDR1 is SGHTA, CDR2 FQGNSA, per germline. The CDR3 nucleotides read TGTGCCAGCAGCACTCCCAGGGGAGGAAGGGGGCAGCCCCAGCATTTT. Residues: CASSTPRGGRGQPQHF.

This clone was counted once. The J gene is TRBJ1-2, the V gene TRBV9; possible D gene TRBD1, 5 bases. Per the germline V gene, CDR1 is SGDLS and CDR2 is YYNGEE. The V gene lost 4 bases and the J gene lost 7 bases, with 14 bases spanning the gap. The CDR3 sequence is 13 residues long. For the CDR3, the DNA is TGTGCCAGCAGCTCTGGGAAGGGGTTTGGCTACACCTTC. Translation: CASSSGKGFGYTF.

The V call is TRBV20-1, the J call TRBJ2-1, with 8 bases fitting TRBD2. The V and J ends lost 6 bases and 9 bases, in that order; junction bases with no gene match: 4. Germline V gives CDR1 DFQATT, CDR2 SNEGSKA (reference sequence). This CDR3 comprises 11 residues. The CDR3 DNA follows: TGCAGTGCGGCGGGGGGAAGTGAGCAGTTCTTC. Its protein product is CSAAGGSEQFF.

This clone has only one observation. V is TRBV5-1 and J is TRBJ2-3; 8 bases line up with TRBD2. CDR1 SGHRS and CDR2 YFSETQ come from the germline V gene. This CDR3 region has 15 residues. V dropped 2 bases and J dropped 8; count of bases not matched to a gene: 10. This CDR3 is CASSLRRGALPTQYF. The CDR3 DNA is TGCGCCAGCAGCTTAAGGCGGGGGGCTTTACCTACGCAGTATTTT.

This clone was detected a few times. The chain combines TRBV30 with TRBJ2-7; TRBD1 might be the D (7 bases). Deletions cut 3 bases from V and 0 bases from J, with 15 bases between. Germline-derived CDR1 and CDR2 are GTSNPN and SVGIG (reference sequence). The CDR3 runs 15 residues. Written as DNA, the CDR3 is TGTGCCTGGAGCGCGGGACAGCCGAGCTCCTACGAGCAGTACTTC. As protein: CAWSAGQPSSYEQYF.

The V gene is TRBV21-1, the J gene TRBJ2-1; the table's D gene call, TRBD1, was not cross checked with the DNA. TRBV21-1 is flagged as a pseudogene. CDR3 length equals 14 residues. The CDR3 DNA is TGTGCCAGCAGCCCGCGAGGGACAGGGGATGAGCAGTTCTTC. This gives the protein CASSPRGTGDEQFF.

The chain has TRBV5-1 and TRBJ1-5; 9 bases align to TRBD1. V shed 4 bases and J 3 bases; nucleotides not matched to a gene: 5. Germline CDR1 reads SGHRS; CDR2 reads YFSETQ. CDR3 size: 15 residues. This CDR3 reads CASSPQGADNQPQHF. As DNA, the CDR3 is TGCGCCAGCAGCCCACAGGGGGCGGACAATCAGCCCCAGCATTTT.

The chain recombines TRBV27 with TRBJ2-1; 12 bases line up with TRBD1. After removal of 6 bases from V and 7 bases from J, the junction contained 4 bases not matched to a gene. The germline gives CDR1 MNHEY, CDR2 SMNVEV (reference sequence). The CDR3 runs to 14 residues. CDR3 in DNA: TGTGCCAGCAGGGGACAGGGGGCGAAGAATGAGCAGTTCTTC. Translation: CASRGQGAKNEQFF.

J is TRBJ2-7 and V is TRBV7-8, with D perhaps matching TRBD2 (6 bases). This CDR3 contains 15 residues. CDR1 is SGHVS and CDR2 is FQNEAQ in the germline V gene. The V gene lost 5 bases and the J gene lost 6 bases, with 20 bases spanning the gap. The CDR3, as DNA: TGTGCCAGCAGCCCCTTCGCGGGGTCTGTGGGCGAGCAGTACTTC. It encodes CASSPFAGSVGEQYF.

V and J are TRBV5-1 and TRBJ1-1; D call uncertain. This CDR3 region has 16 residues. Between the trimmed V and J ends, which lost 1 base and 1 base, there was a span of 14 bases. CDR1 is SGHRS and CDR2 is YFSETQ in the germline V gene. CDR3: CASSLQTSGPNTEAFF. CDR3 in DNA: TGCGCCAGCAGCTTGCAGACTAGTGGACCGAACACTGAAGCTTTCTTT.

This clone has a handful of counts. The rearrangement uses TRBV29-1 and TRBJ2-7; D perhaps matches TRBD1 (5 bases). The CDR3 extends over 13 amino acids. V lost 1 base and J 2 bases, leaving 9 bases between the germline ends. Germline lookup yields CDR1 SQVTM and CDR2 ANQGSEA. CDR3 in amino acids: CSVEVDSPYEQYF. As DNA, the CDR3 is TGCAGCGTTGAAGTTGACAGCCCCTACGAGCAGTACTTC.

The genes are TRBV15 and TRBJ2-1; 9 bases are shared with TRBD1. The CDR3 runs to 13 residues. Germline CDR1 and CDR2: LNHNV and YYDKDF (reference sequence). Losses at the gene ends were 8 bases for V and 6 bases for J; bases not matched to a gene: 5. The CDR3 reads CATGGTGSNEQFF. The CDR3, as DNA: TGTGCCACCGGGGGGACAGGGAGCAATGAGCAGTTCTTC.

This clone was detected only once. The CDR3 loop is CASSYFGTGFTEQFF. As DNA, the CDR3 is TGTGCCAGCAGTTACTTCGGGACAGGGTTTACTGAGCAGTTCTTC. This rearrangement joins TRBV6-5 to TRBJ2-1, with 9 bases fitting TRBD1. Germline loops: CDR1 MNHEY, CDR2 SVGAGI. V lost 1 base and J lost 9; bases outside the gene matches: 7. This CDR3 is 15 amino acids long.

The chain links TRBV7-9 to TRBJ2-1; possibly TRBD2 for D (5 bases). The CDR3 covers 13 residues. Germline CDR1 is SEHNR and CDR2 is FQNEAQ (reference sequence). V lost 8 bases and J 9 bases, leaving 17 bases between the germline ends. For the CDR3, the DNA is TGTGCCAGCGGATACGGGGAGTGGGGTGAGCAGTTCTTC. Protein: CASGYGEWGEQFF.

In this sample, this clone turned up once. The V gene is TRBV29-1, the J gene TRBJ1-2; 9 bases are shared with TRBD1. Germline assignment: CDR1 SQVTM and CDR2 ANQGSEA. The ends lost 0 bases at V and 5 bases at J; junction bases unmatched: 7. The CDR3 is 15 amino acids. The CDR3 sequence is CSVEERRTGEYGYTF. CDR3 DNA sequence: TGCAGCGTTGAAGAACGGCGGACAGGGGAATATGGCTACACCTTC.

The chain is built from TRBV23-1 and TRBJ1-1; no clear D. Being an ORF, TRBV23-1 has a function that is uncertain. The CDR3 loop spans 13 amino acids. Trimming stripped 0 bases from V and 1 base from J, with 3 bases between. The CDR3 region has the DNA TGCGCCAGCAGTCAATCAGAGAACACTGAAGCTTTCTTT. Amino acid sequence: CASSQSENTEAFF.

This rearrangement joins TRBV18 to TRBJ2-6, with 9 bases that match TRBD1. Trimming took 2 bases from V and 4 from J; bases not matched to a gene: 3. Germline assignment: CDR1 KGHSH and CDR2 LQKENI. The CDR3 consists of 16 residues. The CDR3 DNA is TGTGCCAGCTCACCAAGGGACAGGGTCGGGGCCAACGTCCTGACTTTC. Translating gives CASSPRDRVGANVLTF. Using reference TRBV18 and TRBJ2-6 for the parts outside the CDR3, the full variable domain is NAGVMQNPRHLVRRRGQEARLRCSPMKGHSHVYWYRQLPEEGLKFMVYLQKENIIDESGMPKERFSAEFPKEGPSILRIQQVVRGDSAAYFCASSPRDRVGANVLTFGAGSRLTVL.

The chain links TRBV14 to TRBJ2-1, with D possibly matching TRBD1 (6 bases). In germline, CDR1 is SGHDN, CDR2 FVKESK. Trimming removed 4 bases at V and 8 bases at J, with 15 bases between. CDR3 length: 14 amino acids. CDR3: CASSRRAGADEQFF. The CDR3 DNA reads TGTGCCAGCAGCCGCAGGGCAGGGGCGGATGAGCAGTTCTTC.